This T cell receptor (beta chain) was sequenced for a study of T cells after posttransplantation cyclophosphamide. Findings of the study overall: Skin or GI-infiltrating T cells shared few TRB sequences with blood. Later post-transplant blood repertoires were often dominated by donor CD8+ memory clones.

Cells defined as naive were viable CD3+CD4+ or CD3+CD8+ and CCR7+CD45RA+CD45RO-CD95-CD27+CD28+. Peripheral blood was collected from the related graft donor on the marrow donation day. The protocol was immunoSEQ multiplex PCR, while the TCRdb copy is restricted to in-frame clones and leaves out a portion. Of tens of thousands of clones listed, 95% to 98% are singletons. Only one count was recorded for this clone. Its antigen remains unidentified. The CDR3 loop spans 12 amino acids. Trimming cost V 2 bases and J 11 bases, with 10 bases left between them. Per the germline V gene, CDR1 is ENHRY and CDR2 is SYGVKD.

The receptor comes from a man aged 45-65 years in good health, CMV-negative, and a related stem cell transplant donor. The V gene is TRBV10-3, the J gene TRBJ2-1; D is unclear. The specimen was naive CD4+ T cells sorted from PBMCs. CDR3 sequence (DNA): TGTGCCATCAGTGAGGCGAGTCGAAAGCAGTTCTTC. It yields the protein CAISEASRKQFF.